The 9 T cell receptor beta chains given below trace back to one sample, sequenced in a study of preoperative IRX-2 immunotherapy in early breast cancer (dated by TCRdb to between 2018 and 2021). Libraries were built with the immunoSEQ multiplex PCR assay. TCRdb took this table from immuneACCESS and kept in-frame rearrangements with V and J called. Such tables lack part of the clones; where checked against another copy, unresolved V genes explain under half of the gap, and the rest is unexplained. The sample table holds fewer than 40,000 clones, of which nearly 95% were seen once. The ten largest clonotypes hold roughly 6.5% of the sample. This sample's treatment or condition label indicates: preoperative locoregional IRX-2 cytokine immunotherapy. This specimen was acquired from a patient treated with IRX-2 immunotherapy. The origin of the receptors is a human donor with breast cancer.

V gene TRBV19 combines with J gene TRBJ2-7; 7 nucleotides align to TRBD1. The CDR3 has 14 residues. With V trimmed by 3 bases and J by 6 bases, 8 bases remained unmatched. Germline V CDR1 and CDR2: LNHDA, SQIVND (reference sequence). The CDR3 loop reads CASSIRNTGAEQYF. CDR3 in DNA: TGTGCCAGTAGTATCAGAAATACAGGGGCCGAGCAGTACTTC.

This sequence joins TRBV5-4 and TRBJ2-7; perhaps TRBD1 as D (6 bases). Germline V gene data show CDR1 as SGHNT and CDR2 as YYREEE (reference sequence). The CDR3 consists of 17 residues. V lost 4 bases to trimming and J lost 2 bases, with 22 bases between them. CDR3 bases: TGTGCCAGCAGCCGAAGCGGACAGCGACAAATCCCCTACGAGCAGTACTTC. This codes for CASSRSGQRQIPYEQYF.

J is TRBJ2-5 and V is TRBV9; 9 positions agree with TRBD2. The CDR3 spans 15 residues. Trimming at V came to 0 bases and at J to 5 bases, leaving 5 bases not matched to a gene. The germline gives CDR1 SGDLS, CDR2 YYNGEE. CDR3 sequence reads: CASSVVRGGAETQYF. The DNA of the CDR3 is TGTGCCAGCAGCGTAGTGCGGGGGGGAGCGGAGACCCAGTACTTC.

The V and J genes are TRBV4-2 and TRBJ1-1; no clear D gene. The CDR3 has 16 residues. Trimming left V 4 bases short and J 3 bases short, with 18 bases between. Per germline, CDR1 LGHNA and CDR2 YNFKEQ. The CDR3 spells CASSLLSPGGDTEAFF. As DNA, the CDR3 is TGTGCCAGCAGCCTCCTGTCCCCCGGTGGGGACACTGAAGCTTTCTTT.

The chain combines TRBV11-2 with TRBJ2-6; possible D gene TRBD2, 6 bases. Germline-derived CDR1 and CDR2 are SGHAT and FQNNGV. The CDR3 is made up of 16 amino acids. V lost 7 bases and J lost 1, with 14 bases in between. Here the CDR3 DNA reads TGTGCCAGCATCGTCGGGGGAGTTTCTGGGGCCAACGTCCTGACTTTC. Its protein product is CASIVGGVSGANVLTF.

This sequence joins TRBV5-4 and TRBJ2-7; maybe TRBD1 (5 bases). V lost 4 bases and J lost 0, with 14 bases in between. Germline V CDR1 and CDR2: SGHNT, YYREEE (reference sequence). The CDR3 consists of 15 residues. CDR3 protein: CASSQGPPHSYEQYF. CDR3 DNA: TGTGCCAGCAGCCAGGGCCCCCCCCACTCCTACGAGCAGTACTTC.

The chain couples TRBV19 to TRBJ2-1; the D is unclear. This CDR3 spans 10 amino acids. Germline V CDR1 and CDR2: LNHDA, SQIVND (reference sequence). Trimming cost V 2 bases and J 9 bases, with 2 bases left between them. The CDR3 spells CASSICEQFF. The CDR3 coding sequence is TGTGCCAGTAGTATATGTGAGCAGTTCTTC.

The chain has TRBV5-6 and TRBJ2-3, with 13 bases aligning to TRBD2. The germline V gene encodes CDR1 SGHDT and CDR2 YYEEEE. V gave up 4 bases and J gave up 5 bases; unmatched junction bases: 13. CDR3 size: 18 residues. Written as DNA, the CDR3 is TGTGCCAGCAGCGGAACTAGCGGGGGGGCAAGGGTGGGAGATACGCAGTATTTT. Translating it yields CASSGTSGGARVGDTQYF.

The chain links TRBV27 to TRBJ1-2; 7 positions match TRBD1. V trimming: 4 bases; J trimming: 8 bases; junction bases outside the gene matches: 10. In germline, CDR1 is MNHEY, CDR2 SMNVEV (reference sequence). The CDR3 length is 14 residues. The CDR3 spells CASSSIRGRGGYTF. The CDR3 DNA sequence: TGTGCCAGCAGTTCGATTAGGGGGCGAGGAGGCTACACCTTC.